This TCR beta chain was captured in a study of CD8+CD57+ T cells in acquired aplastic anemia. Study in general: Mean DNA quantity obtained from sorted CD4+ and CD8+ cells was around 3.2 ug.

Using genomic DNA as the template, TCR beta VDJ and CDR3 profiling was carried out. TCRdb fed the reads into MiXCR, producing one record per CDR3 protein. This table has about 240,000 distinct CDR3 sequences, approximately 45% appearing once. With 4 bases removed from V and 5 bases from J, the gap between germline ends came to 11 bases. The length of the CDR3 is 12 residues. Germline loops: CDR1 SQVTM, CDR2 ANQGSEA. Study results and caveats: Between patients and controls, approximately 29 CD8+ CDR3 sequences were found in common.

Whoever was chosen for sequencing had shown CD8+CD57+ cell expansion by flow cytometry. A word on this clonotype: No antigen is known for it.

The sequencing input was sorted CD4+, CD8+, or CD8+CD57+ T cells (not recorded which) from PBMCs. The chain couples TRBV29-1 to TRBJ2-5; D uncertain. This clonotype was obtained from a human donor with aplastic anemia. The CDR3 sequence: CSVGLAHETQYF. The CDR3 DNA is TGCAGCGTTGGGTTGGCGCATGAGACCCAGTACTTC.